These 3 T cell receptor beta chains originate from one sample sequenced in a study of OX40 agonist ivuxolimab in advanced cancers. Assay: immunoSEQ multiplex PCR; the TCRdb copy retains only in-frame clones and omits some. This table has about 61,000 clones, just under 90% appearing once. Source: CD4+ or CD8+ T cells sorted from blood, taken in a trial of the OX40 agonist ivuxolimab. The receptors originated from an adult with an advanced solid tumor such as melanoma, head and neck, liver or kidney cancer.

The rearrangement links TRBV6-6 to TRBJ1-1; D not certain. The germline gives CDR1 MNHNY, CDR2 SVGAGI (reference sequence). The CDR3 runs to 13 residues. V shed 6 bases and J shed 4 bases, with 12 bases lying between them. Here the CDR3 DNA reads TGTGCCAGCAGACTCATAGAGGGCACTGAAGCTTTCTTT. Protein sequence: CASRLIEGTEAFF.

The genes are TRBV7-2 and TRBJ2-7, with 7 nucleotides matching TRBD2. From germline, CDR1 is SGHTA and CDR2 FQGNSA. This CDR3 contains 15 residues. The ends lost 1 base at V and 0 bases at J; junction bases unmatched: 3. CDR3 coding DNA: TGTGCCAGCAGCTTAGAAGCGGGGCACTCCTACGAGCAGTACTTC. Translated: CASSLEAGHSYEQYF.

The chain uses TRBV7-9 and TRBJ1-1; D remains unclear. Trimming took off 5 bases at V and 4 bases at J, with 14 bases between the two ends. The length of the CDR3 is 14 residues. CDR1 SEHNR and CDR2 FQNEAQ come from the germline V gene (reference sequence). CDR3 protein: CASSPLSPTTEAFF. CDR3 DNA: TGTGCCAGCAGCCCACTTTCCCCGACCACTGAAGCTTTCTTT.